These T cell receptor beta chains were read from a single sample in a study of T cells after yellow fever vaccination. A single record per CDR3 protein comes from TCRdb applying MiXCR to the 5' RACE reads. This repertoire shows 550,000 to 750,000 distinct CDR3 sequences, roughly 14% found once; its top ten account for over 13%. Specimen: PBMCs, collected on the day of the yellow fever booster vaccination. The receptors derive from a young man who received the YFV17D yellow fever vaccine. Each CDR3 is given with its conserved first and last residue. D genes are given only for firm matches. Size tells how often a clone was seen (once, few, many) or the class of an expanded clone, and some rows leave it out.

j_call	v_call	clone_size	d_call	cdr3_nt	cdr3_aa
TRBJ2-7	TRBV7-3	few	.	TGTGCCAGCAGAGGACTATTCAGCGAGCAGTACTTC	CASRGLFSEQYF
TRBJ2-1	TRBV14	many	.	TGTGCCAGCAGCCAGCTAGCCCGCAGTGAGCAGTTCTTC	CASSQLARSEQFF
TRBJ2-7	TRBV12-3/TRBV12-4	.	.	TGTGCCAGCAGACGGACAGAGAGCTCCTACGAGCAGTACTTC	CASRRTESSYEQYF
TRBJ2-1	TRBV3-1	few	TRBD2	TGTGCCAGCAGTGTGACTAGCGGGAGTGGGAATGAGCAGTTCTTC	CASSVTSGSGNEQFF
TRBJ2-3	TRBV4-1	.	TRBD2	TGCGCCAGCAGCCAAGAACCCGGGACTAGCAGTCCTAGCACAGATACGCAGTATTTT	CASSQEPGTSSPSTDTQYF
TRBJ2-3	TRBV11-2	few	.	TGTGCCAGCAGCCCGGGACCGAAGGATACGCAGTATTTT	CASSPGPKDTQYF
TRBJ2-1	TRBV7-6	many	TRBD2	TGTGCCAGCAGCTTAGGTCGGGTGGGGGGGAATGAGCAGTTCTTC	CASSLGRVGGNEQFF
TRBJ2-3	TRBV7-9	.	.	TGTGCCAGCAGCCGGACAGCACATTATACGCAGTATTTT	CASSRTAHYTQYF
TRBJ2-7	TRBV5-5	.	TRBD2	TGTGCCAGCAGCCACAGAGCGGGATCCTACGAGCAGTACTTC	CASSHRAGSYEQYF
TRBJ2-5	TRBV20-1	few	TRBD2	TGCAGTGCTAGAGAGAATAAGCGGGAGGCCCGGGAGACCCAGTACTTC	CSARENKREARETQYF
TRBJ1-3	TRBV4-3	.	.	TGCGCCAGCAGCCAAGAATTAGTCCACACCATATATTTT	CASSQELVHTIYF
TRBJ2-2	TRBV12-3/TRBV12-4	few	TRBD1	TGTGCCAGCACCACAGGGGCCGGGGAGCTGTTTTTT	CASTTGAGELFF
TRBJ1-2	TRBV20-1	.	TRBD1	TGCAGTGCTAGCCGCGACAGGGACTATGGCTACACCTTC	CSASRDRDYGYTF
TRBJ1-1	TRBV20-1	few	.	TGCAGTGCTCGGGGGGGGAAGAACACTGAAGCTTTCTTT	CSARGGKNTEAFF
TRBJ2-5	TRBV5-5	many	.	TGTGCCAGCAGCTTGGGGGGGGAAAAGACCCAGTACTTC	CASSLGGEKTQYF
TRBJ2-5	TRBV15	few	TRBD2	TGTGCCACCAGCAGGGACTATCTAGCGGGAGGAGAGACCCAGTACTTC	CATSRDYLAGGETQYF
TRBJ2-6	TRBV28	few	.	TGTGCCAGCAGTTTAATCTCTGGGGCCAACGTCCTGACTTTC	CASSLISGANVLTF
TRBJ2-2	TRBV9	.	TRBD1	TGTGCCAGCAGCGTAGAGGGACAGGGATCCGGGGAGCTGTTTTTT	CASSVEGQGSGELFF
TRBJ2-7	TRBV10-3	many	TRBD2	TGTGCCTCCGGTAGGGAGGGCGAGCAGTACTTC	CASGREGEQYF
TRBJ2-7	TRBV6-2/TRBV6-3	few	TRBD2	TGTGCCAGCACACACGGTCTAGCGGGAAACTACGAGCAGTACTTC	CASTHGLAGNYEQYF
TRBJ2-7	TRBV10-2	few	TRBD2	TGCGCCAGCAGTGGGACTAGCGGGACTATCACCTACGAGCAGTACTTC	CASSGTSGTITYEQYF
TRBJ2-7	TRBV12-3/TRBV12-4	many	.	TGTGCCAGCAGCTACCGGGGCGAGCAGTACTTC	CASSYRGEQYF
TRBJ1-2	TRBV6-5	few	.	TGTGCCAGCAGTTACTCCAGGGGCCCCAACTATGGCTACACCTTC	CASSYSRGPNYGYTF
TRBJ2-2	TRBV7-8	.	.	TGTGCCAGCAGTTCCGGGACATACTCCGGGGAGCTGTTTTTT	CASSSGTYSGELFF
TRBJ2-7	TRBV7-2	.	.	TGTGCCAGCAGCTTAGAAGGCTACCTCGCCGAGCAGTACTTC	CASSLEGYLAEQYF
TRBJ1-2	TRBV6-5	.	.	TGTGCCAGCAGTTACGGTAGCTCTAACTATGGCTACACCTTC	CASSYGSSNYGYTF
TRBJ2-7	TRBV7-9	.	TRBD2	TGTGCCAGCACAACTAGCGAATTCTACGAGCAGTACTTC	CASTTSEFYEQYF
TRBJ2-3	TRBV4-3	few	TRBD2	TGCGCCAGCAGCCAAGGGGTAGCGGGACTATCCACAGATACGCAGTATTTT	CASSQGVAGLSTDTQYF